This T cell receptor beta chain was obtained from a study of breast tumors, draining lymph nodes, adjacent tissues. V lost 6 bases, J lost 0 bases, and 8 bases stayed unmatched. CDR3 length equals 15 residues. Germline CDR1 is DFQATT and CDR2 is SNEGSKA (reference sequence). This clonotype is medium-sized in the sample. TCRdb fed the multiplex PCR reads into MiXCR, producing one record per CDR3 protein. This sample has under 20,000 distinct CDR3 sequences, with around 46% found just once. The sequence came from a female donor with breast cancer. Some clones in this sample may be carry-over from other donors' samples. The source material was breast tumor tissue. The gene calls are TRBV20-1 and TRBJ1-3; 7 positions agree with TRBD1. The CDR3 region has the DNA TGCAGTGCGAACAGGGGCACAAGCTCTGGAAACACCATATATTTT. Protein sequence: CSANRGTSSGNTIYF.